These 23 T cell receptor beta chains were all obtained from the same sample, sequenced in a study of tumor-infiltrating lymphocytes in primary liver carcinoma. A constant-region primer primed TCR beta cDNA synthesis from about 0.45 ug of total RNA. Libraries covering TCR beta were generated through three nested multiplex PCR rounds (using a slightly modified ARM-PCR). With TRBV1-TRBV30 forward primers and a C-beta reverse primer, the first two PCR rounds were run for nine to eleven cycles each. TCRdb itself ran the multiplex PCR reads through MiXCR, one entry per CDR3 protein. The top ten clones hold 7% to 8.5% of a sample with approximately 210,000 distinct CDR3 sequences, less than 65% of them seen once. Unsorted whole blood yielded the blood RNA, and germline DNA was also extracted. The specimen was peripheral blood. The receptors come from a woman between 55 and 75 years old with primary liver carcinoma and hepatitis B virus infection.

Comments on this clonotype: Relative to the germline gene, one junction end is altered; a read error may explain this. The CDR3 reads CVSSHLHGQPQHF. The DNA for the CDR3 is TGTGTCAGCAGCCACTTACATGGTCAGCCCCAGCATTTT. This chain uses TRBV11-2 with TRBJ1-5; unclear D gene. This CDR3 contains 13 residues. Germline-derived CDR1 and CDR2 are SGHAT and FQNNGV.

Of note for this clonotype: One junction end does not reproduce the germline sequence, and a read error may be involved. The chain has TRBV28 and TRBJ2-7; 12 bases are a match to TRBD2. CDR3 length equals 19 residues. Germline CDR1 and CDR2: MDHEN and SYDVKM. CDR3 region: CASSLRLAGGPWVHYERYF. In nucleotides, the CDR3 is TGTGCCAGCAGTTTAAGGCTAGCGGGAGGGCCGTGGGTGCACTACGAGCGGTACTTC. The complete variable domain, with remaining parts taken from reference TRBV28 and TRBJ2-7, reads DVKVTQSSRYLVKRTGEKVFLECVQDMDHENMFWYRQDPGLGLRLIYFSYDVKMKEKGDIPEGYSVSREKKERFSLILESASTNQTSMYLCASSLRLAGGPWVHYERYFGPGTRLTVT.

Details on this clonotype: Given the absence of the conserved phenylalanine or tryptophan at the CDR3 end, a read error is likely. The rearrangement uses TRBV29-1 and TRBJ2-5; D possibly uses TRBD1 or TRBD2 (5 bases each). The germline gives CDR1 SQVTM, CDR2 ANQGSEA. V was shortened by 2 bases and J by 3 bases, with 13 bases between the two germline ends. CDR3 length equals 14 residues. The CDR3 DNA sequence: TGCAGCGTTGAATATTCGGGACGGGAAGAGACCCAGTACTTA. Its translation is CSVEYSGREETQYL.

On this clonotype itself: This could be a read error, since a much larger clone is one nucleotide away. This chain links TRBV6-1 with TRBJ1-6; TRBD1 might be the D (6 bases). V dropped 10 bases and J dropped 5 bases, with 12 bases sitting between them. From germline, CDR1 is MNHNS and CDR2 SASEGT. The CDR3 is made up of 13 amino acids. The CDR3 sequence is CANTGTDNSPLHF. CDR3 DNA sequence: TGTGCCAACACAGGGACCGATAATTCACCCCTCCACTTT.

This clonotype has only one observation. A junction end diverges from the germline sequence, so it may reflect a read error. The chain couples TRBV6-1 to TRBJ2-2; a weak D match, TRBD2 (5 bases). Looked up from germline, CDR1 is MNHNS and CDR2 is SASEGT. The length of the CDR3 is 14 residues. For the CDR3, the DNA is TGTGCCAGCAGTGAAGGGGGTGTGGCCGGGGAGCTGGTTTTT. Translated, it gives CASSEGGVAGELVF.

In the case of this clonotype: A much larger clonotype is one base distant, so this may be a read error. The chain employs TRBV29-1 and TRBJ1-5; a weak D match, TRBD1 (5 bases). V was pared by 4 bases and J by 7 bases, with 14 bases between. This CDR3 region has 13 residues. Per the germline V gene, CDR1 is SQVTM and CDR2 is ANQGSEA. This CDR3 reads CSVGAGTGQPQHF. The CDR3 DNA reads as TGCAGCGTTGGGGCAGGGACTGGCCAGCCCCAGCATTTT.

The chain links TRBV4-1 to TRBJ1-2, with D perhaps TRBD1 (5 bases). The CDR3 has 17 residues. Germline loops: CDR1 MGHRA, CDR2 YSYEKL. The germline V and J ends were trimmed by 4 bases and 4 bases, with 22 bases remaining between them. The CDR3 spells CASSPGNGRAGGYGYTF. CDR3 coding DNA: TGCGCCAGCAGCCCAGGAAATGGCAGGGCGGGTGGCTATGGCTACACCTTC.

Details on this clonotype: Just one base apart from a much larger clone, this may be a read error. The rearrangement links TRBV6-5 to TRBJ1-2; the D is unclear. The CDR3 sequence is 13 residues long. Per germline, CDR1 MNHEY and CDR2 SVGAGI. CDR3 in amino acids: CASSLTDNYGNTF. CDR3 DNA: TGTGCCAGCAGTTTAACGGATAACTATGGCAACACCTTC.

The table lists this clonotype with a count of one. The rearrangement uses TRBV19 and TRBJ2-1, with 7 nucleotides matching TRBD1. The J call may be faulty, since TRBJ2-7 better matches the DNA end. The CDR3 sequence is 14 residues long. Germline V gives CDR1 LNHDA, CDR2 SQIVND (reference sequence). This CDR3 reads CASSTGQSYNEQYF. The CDR3 DNA is TGTGCCAGTAGTACGGGACAGTCCTACAATGAGCAGTACTTC.

The rearrangement uses TRBV4-1 and TRBJ2-7; 9 bases fit TRBD2. V lost 4 bases to trimming and J lost 4 bases; unmatched junction nucleotides: 8. Germline values: CDR1 MGHRA, CDR2 YSYEKL. This CDR3 region has 15 residues. The CDR3 sequence is CASSPGTSRRYEQYF. The DNA of the CDR3 is TGCGCCAGCAGCCCTGGGACTAGCAGGAGATACGAGCAGTACTTC.

On this clonotype itself: No conserved phenylalanine or tryptophan is present at the end of the CDR3, so a read error is the likely explanation. This chain joins TRBV29-1 and TRBJ2-1; 7 bases map to TRBD2. The CDR3 has 12 residues. The germline V gene has CDR1 SQVTM and CDR2 ANQGSEA. Trimming took 7 bases from V and 8 from J; bases not matched to a gene: 8. CDR3 amino acids: CSATSSGHEQFL. As DNA, the CDR3 is TGCAGCGCTACGTCTAGCGGTCATGAGCAGTTCTTA.

The J gene is TRBJ2-1, the V gene TRBV11-2; TRBD2 is a possible D gene (6 bases). The V and J ends lost 6 bases and 7 bases respectively, with 16 bases between them. CDR3 length: 14 residues. The germline CDR1 and CDR2 sequences are SGHAT and FQNNGV. The CDR3, as DNA: TGTGCCAGCAGTTCAGCGGGCCCTGGGAATGAGCAGTTCTTC. Translation: CASSSAGPGNEQFF.

About this clonotype: The junction shows a germline mismatch at one end, possibly a read error. V usage is TRBV29-1 and J usage is TRBJ2-1; 9 bases map to TRBD2. CDR1 is SQVTM, CDR2 ANQGSEA, per germline. The CDR3 spans 20 residues. The CDR3 protein is CSGRRHSGSETSTTNNEQFF. CDR3 coding DNA: TGTAGCGGTCGGCGCCATAGCGGGAGTGAGACAAGCACTACTAACAATGAGCAGTTCTTC.

Points on this clonotype: This may be a read error, as it is one base from a much larger clone. The J gene is TRBJ2-7, the V gene TRBV6-5; weak D call: TRBD2 (5 bases). Germline-derived CDR1 and CDR2 are MNHEY and SVGAGI. The V end was cut by 3 bases, the J end by 6 bases, with 9 bases between. This CDR3 comprises 12 residues. The CDR3: CASSYSGCEQYF. The CDR3 nucleotides are TGTGCCAGCAGTTATTCGGGATGCGAGCAGTACTTC.

The rearrangement uses TRBV25-1 and TRBJ2-7, with a tentative D call TRBD2 (6 bases). V lost 5 bases and J 0 bases, leaving 17 bases between the germline ends. This CDR3 has 16 amino acids. Germline loops: CDR1 MGHDK, CDR2 SYGVNS. CDR3 sequence reads: CASSPRGGTTSYEQYF. CDR3 nucleotide sequence: TGTGCCAGCAGTCCCCGAGGAGGGACCACCTCCTACGAGCAGTACTTC.

This clonotype occurred a few times. With a much larger clone just one base away, this may be a read error. CDR3 residues: CVSSWGAISQYF. CDR3 DNA: TGTGTCAGCAGTTGGGGGGCTATATCGCAGTATTTT. This chain joins TRBV12-3 or TRBV12-4 and TRBJ2-3; perhaps D is TRBD1 or TRBD2 (6 bases each). The CDR3 is 12 residues long.

As concerns this clonotype: Germline is not matched at one junction end, which may reflect a read error. The gene calls are TRBV7-9 and TRBJ1-4; TRBD1 is a possible D gene (5 bases). Per germline, CDR1 SEHNR and CDR2 FQNEAQ (reference sequence). This CDR3 has 14 amino acids. The CDR3 loop reads CVNSRGGTYEKVFF. In nucleotides, the CDR3 is TGTGTCAACAGCCGGGGGGGGACTTATGAAAAAGTGTTTTTT.

In the case of this clonotype: This may come from a read error, since a much larger clone is one base off. The V gene is TRBV6-2 or TRBV6-3, the J gene TRBJ2-7, with D possibly matching TRBD1 (5 bases). The length of the CDR3 is 15 residues. Trimming cost V 0 bases and J 6 bases, with 15 bases left between them. CDR1 is MNHEY, CDR2 SVGEGT, per germline. CDR3 residues: CASSYSDSSTCEQYF. The CDR3 DNA sequence: TGTGCCAGCAGTTACTCCGACAGTTCGACCTGCGAGCAGTACTTC.

Only a few counts were recorded for this clonotype. The chain is built from TRBV24-1 and TRBJ2-3; a possible D gene is TRBD2 (6 bases). The CDR3 has 12 residues. Germline CDR1 reads KGHDR; CDR2 reads SFDVKD. The ends were cut back, 10 bases at V and 3 bases at J, with 10 bases in the middle. The CDR3 nucleotides are TGTGCCACGGGGGGACCGACAGATACGCAGTATTTT. The encoded protein is CATGGPTDTQYF.

This chain links TRBV28 with TRBJ2-2, with D perhaps matching TRBD1 (7 bases). The V and J ends lost 6 bases and 2 bases respectively, with 16 bases between them. The germline V gene has CDR1 MDHEN and CDR2 SYDVKM. The CDR3 has 16 amino acids. In nucleotides, the CDR3 is TGTGCCAGCAGCTCCCAGGGGGAGGCAAACACCGGGGAGCTGTTTTTT. Translating it yields CASSSQGEANTGELFF.

This clonotype showed up just a few times. Its ends do not fully match the called genes, so a read error is possible. This rearrangement joins TRBV6-5 to TRBJ2-2, with 7 nucleotides matching TRBD1. CDR1 and CDR2 (germline): MNHEY, SVGAGI. The CDR3 is made up of 15 amino acids. The CDR3 region has the DNA TGTGCCACACAGGGGTATGGCCCGAACATCGGGGAGCTGTTTTTT. Protein: CATQGYGPNIGELFF.

Concerning this clonotype itself: With a much larger clone just one base away, this may be a read error. This CDR3 reads CTSSSTRSNTEAFF. The CDR3 DNA is TGTACCAGCAGTTCAACACGGTCGAACACTGAAGCTTTCTTT. J is TRBJ1-1 and V is TRBV12-3 or TRBV12-4; no definite D call. The CDR3 loop spans 14 amino acids.

The chain couples TRBV25-1 to TRBJ2-3; the match to TRBD1 covers 8 bases. The CDR3 length is 21 residues. Germline CDR1 is MGHDK and CDR2 is SYGVNS. The trim removed 2 bases at V and 0 bases at J, leaving 19 bases unmatched. CDR3: CASSEVNGQGPKSPSTDTQYF. The CDR3 DNA reads TGTGCCAGCAGTGAAGTGAACGGACAGGGCCCAAAATCCCCTAGCACAGATACGCAGTATTTT.